This TCR beta chain derives from a study of neurological immune-mediated disorders. This clonotype came up many times. TCRdb redid the calling of the 5' RACE reads with MiXCR, one entry per CDR3 protein. The sample yields over 60,000 distinct CDR3 sequences, around 4.6% seen once. Germline-derived CDR1 and CDR2 are MGHDK and SYGVNS. The V end was cut by 4 bases, the J end by 0 bases, with 12 bases between. This CDR3 comprises 15 residues. The TCR comes from a woman aged 25 to 39 with multiple sclerosis. The specimen sequenced was PBMCs. V gene TRBV25-1 combines with J gene TRBJ1-1; D gene uncertain. The CDR3 is CASSALGNMNTEAFF. The CDR3 DNA sequence: TGTGCCAGCAGTGCCTTAGGAAATATGAACACTGAAGCTTTCTTT.